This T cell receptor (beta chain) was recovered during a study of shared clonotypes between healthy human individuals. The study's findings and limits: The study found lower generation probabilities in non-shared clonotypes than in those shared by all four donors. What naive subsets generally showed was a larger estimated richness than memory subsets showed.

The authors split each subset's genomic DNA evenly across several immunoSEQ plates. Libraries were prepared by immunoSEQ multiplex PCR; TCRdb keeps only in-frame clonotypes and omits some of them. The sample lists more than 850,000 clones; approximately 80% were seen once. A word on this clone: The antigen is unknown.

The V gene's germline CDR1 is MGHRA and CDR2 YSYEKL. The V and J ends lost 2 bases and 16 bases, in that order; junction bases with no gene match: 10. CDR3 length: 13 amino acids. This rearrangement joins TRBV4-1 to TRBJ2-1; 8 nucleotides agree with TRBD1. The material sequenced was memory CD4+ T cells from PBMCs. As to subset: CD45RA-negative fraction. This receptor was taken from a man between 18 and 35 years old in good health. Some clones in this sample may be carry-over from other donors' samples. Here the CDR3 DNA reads TGCGCCAGCAGCCAACCAAGGACAGGGACTCGATTCTTC. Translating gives CASSQPRTGTRFF.